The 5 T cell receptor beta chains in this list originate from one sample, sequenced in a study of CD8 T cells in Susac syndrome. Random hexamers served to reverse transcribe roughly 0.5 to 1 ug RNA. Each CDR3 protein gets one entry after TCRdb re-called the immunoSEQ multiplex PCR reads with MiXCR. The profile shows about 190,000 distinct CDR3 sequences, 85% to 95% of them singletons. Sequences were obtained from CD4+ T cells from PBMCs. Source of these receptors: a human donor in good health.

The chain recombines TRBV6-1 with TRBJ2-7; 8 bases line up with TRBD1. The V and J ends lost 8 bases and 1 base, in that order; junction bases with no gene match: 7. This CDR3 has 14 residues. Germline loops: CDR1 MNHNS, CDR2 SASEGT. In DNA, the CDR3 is TGTGCCAGCTTCCCGGACAGGGCTTCCTACGAGCAGTACTTC. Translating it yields CASFPDRASYEQYF.

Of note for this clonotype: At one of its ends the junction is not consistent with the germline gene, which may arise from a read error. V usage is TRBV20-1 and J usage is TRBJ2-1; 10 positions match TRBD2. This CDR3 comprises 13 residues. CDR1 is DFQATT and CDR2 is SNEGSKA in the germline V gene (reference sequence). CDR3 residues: CSVRQRGGGSQFF. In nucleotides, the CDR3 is TGCAGTGTTAGACAGCGGGGGGGCGGGTCGCAGTTCTTC.

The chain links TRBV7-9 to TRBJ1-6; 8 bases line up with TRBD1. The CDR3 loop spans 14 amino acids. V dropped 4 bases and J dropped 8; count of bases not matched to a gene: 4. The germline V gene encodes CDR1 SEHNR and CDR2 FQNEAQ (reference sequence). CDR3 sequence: CASSYRGSDSPLHF. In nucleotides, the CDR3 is TGTGCCAGCAGCTACAGGGGGTCCGATTCACCCCTCCACTTT.

The DNA of the CDR3 is TGCGCCAGCAGCCCGGGGCGGGGGGGCCGTTCCTACGAGCAGTACTTC. It specifies CASSPGRGGRSYEQYF. The chain is built from TRBV4-1 and TRBJ2-7; 9 nucleotides match TRBD2. V lost 4 bases, J lost 1 base, and 8 bases stayed unmatched. CDR1 is MGHRA, CDR2 YSYEKL, per germline. The CDR3 is 16 residues long.

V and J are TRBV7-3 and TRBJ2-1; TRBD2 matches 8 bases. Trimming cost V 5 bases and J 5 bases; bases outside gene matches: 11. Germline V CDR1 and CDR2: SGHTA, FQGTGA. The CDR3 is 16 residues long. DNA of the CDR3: TGTGCCAGCAGCGCCTCCGGGACTAGAGCAGACAATGAGCAGTTCTTC. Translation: CASSASGTRADNEQFF.